Listed below are T cell receptor beta chains from one sample, sequenced in a study of T cells in Graves' hyperthyroidism and ophthalmopathy. TCRdb reprocessed the multiplex PCR reads with MiXCR, giving one entry per CDR3 protein. The data hold hundreds of thousands of distinct CDR3 sequences, with approximately 19% observed a single time. Sequencing input: blood. All receptors derive from a woman aged 45-60 years with Graves' hyperthyroidism that later progressed to Graves' ophthalmopathy. CDR3s include the opening cysteine and the closing phenylalanine or tryptophan. The D gene is left open where the match is weak. Part of the rows lack a size; the others show once, few, many or a class for expanded clones.

j_gene	abundance	d_gene	v_gene	CDR3nt	CDR3aa
TRBJ2-7	many	NA	TRBV5-1	TGCGCCAGCAGCTTGTCGGGGGATAGCTCCTACGAGCAGTACTTC	CASSLSGDSSYEQYF
TRBJ2-3	many	TRBD2	TRBV11-2	TGTGCCAGCAGCTTAGTTCCGGGGGGGACCACAGATACGCAGTATTTT	CASSLVPGGTTDTQYF
TRBJ1-1	many	NA	TRBV20-1	TGCAGTGCTCAGACAGTTGCGAACACTGAAGCTTTCTTT	CSAQTVANTEAFF
TRBJ2-7	few	NA	TRBV5-6	TGTGCCAGCAGCCTCACACCAACCTACGAGCAGTACTTC	CASSLTPTYEQYF
TRBJ2-7	few	NA	TRBV2	TGTGCCAGCGCGACAGGTGCGGGGCCCTACGAGCAGTACTTC	CASATGAGPYEQYF
TRBJ2-7	NA	TRBD2	TRBV9	TGTGCCAGCAGCGGACCGATACTAGCGGGGGGGCTTAATGAGCAGTACTTC	CASSGPILAGGLNEQYF
TRBJ2-5	many	NA	TRBV11-2	TGTGCCAGCAGCGGGGTTTTAAGCGAGACCCAGTACTTC	CASSGVLSETQYF
TRBJ2-3	NA	NA	TRBV3-1	TGTGCCAGCAGCCAAGGGGGGGGCCACACAGATACGCAGTATTTT	CASSQGGGHTDTQYF
TRBJ1-6	NA	NA	TRBV11-2	TGTGCCAGCAGCAAACCGAGACCGACTGTTTCACCCCTCCACTTT	CASSKPRPTVSPLHF
TRBJ2-5	few	TRBD1	TRBV5-1	TGCGCCAGCAGCTACGGGACAGGGGGACGGGAGACCCAGTACTTC	CASSYGTGGRETQYF
TRBJ2-3	NA	TRBD2	TRBV20-1	TGCAGTGCTAGAACGACTAGCGGGGGGGTAGATACGCAGTATTTT	CSARTTSGGVDTQYF